This T cell receptor (beta chain) stems from a study of T cells in Graves' hyperthyroidism and ophthalmopathy. This clonotype was counted at least ten times. Its antigen is unidentified. Notes on the study in general: Through a model of 13 V-J features, ophthalmopathy was separated from stable hyperthyroidism.

Disease duration was under 3 months in the ophthalmopathy patients, who also had a Clinical Activity Score of at least 3 and a NOSPECS grade of at least 4. Diagnosis rested on symptoms, serum thyroxine and TRAb, thyroid ultrasound, and orbital computed tomography. The CDR3 is 16 residues long. Germline V gene lookup returns CDR1 KGHDR and CDR2 SFDVKD. V was trimmed by 4 bases and J by 8 bases, leaving 22 bases between them. Amplification targeted TCR beta CDR3 regions from RNA transcripts. Researchers ran a first-round RT-PCR on the TCR CDR3 using the HTBI primer set. TCRdb ran MiXCR on the multiplex PCR reads and lists one entry per CDR3 protein. Altogether around 350,000 distinct CDR3 sequences are present, about 14% being singletons, with the ten largest covering roughly a fifth.

The source of this sequence is a young woman with Graves' ophthalmopathy. The chain combines TRBV24-1 with TRBJ1-2, with a tentative D call TRBD1 (6 bases). The sample taken for sequencing was blood. CDR3 in amino acids: CATSDVNYGDKEGYTF. Here the CDR3 DNA reads TGTGCCACCAGTGACGTCAATTACGGGGACAAAGAAGGCTACACCTTC.